The rows below give T cell receptor beta chains drawn from one sample of a study of cytomegalovirus exposure and HLA in healthy donors. Profiled with immunoSEQ multiplex PCR; TCRdb holds only in-frame clones, not every one. The sample records 280,000 or so clones, roughly 90% being singletons. Specimen: PBMCs. These receptors were taken from a woman between 18 and 29 years old in good health and CMV-seronegative. CDR3s include the opening cysteine and the closing phenylalanine or tryptophan. The order of the fields is clone size, V gene, D gene, J gene, CDR3 DNA, CDR3 protein. A D gene is named only where the DNA matches it firmly. Some rows mark clone size as missing; the rest say once, few, many or name a class of expanded clone.

clone_size: .; v_call: TRBV5-6; d_call: TRBD2; j_call: TRBJ2-1; cdr3_nt: TGTGCCAGCAGCTGGGGACTAGCGGGGGGCAATGAGCAGTTCTTC; cdr3_aa: CASSWGLAGGNEQFF
clone_size: .; v_call: TRBV5-6; d_call: TRBD1; j_call: TRBJ2-5; cdr3_nt: TGTGCCAGCAGCTCCGGGACAGGGGGCGAGACCCAGTACTTC; cdr3_aa: CASSSGTGGETQYF
clone_size: few; v_call: TRBV28; d_call: TRBD2; j_call: TRBJ2-7; cdr3_nt: TGTGCCAGCACTATTAGCGGGGGCTATTACGAGCAGTACTTC; cdr3_aa: CASTISGGYYEQYF
clone_size: .; v_call: TRBV7-9; d_call: .; j_call: TRBJ2-5; cdr3_nt: TGTGCCAGCAGCTTACTGCAAGAGACCCAGTACTTC; cdr3_aa: CASSLLQETQYF
clone_size: .; v_call: TRBV4-1; d_call: .; j_call: TRBJ1-2; cdr3_nt: TGCGCCAGCAGCCAAGATGGCCAGGGTGACTATGGCTACACCTTC; cdr3_aa: CASSQDGQGDYGYTF
clone_size: .; v_call: TRBV6-6; d_call: TRBD1; j_call: TRBJ1-1; cdr3_nt: TGTGCCAGCCAGGACAGGGAGAACACTGAAGCTTTCTTT; cdr3_aa: CASQDRENTEAFF
clone_size: .; v_call: TRBV27; d_call: .; j_call: TRBJ1-2; cdr3_nt: TGTGCCAGCAGTTTTACCCCGGACTTAACCTATGGCTACACCTTC; cdr3_aa: CASSFTPDLTYGYTF
clone_size: .; v_call: TRBV20-1; d_call: TRBD1; j_call: TRBJ1-1; cdr3_nt: TGCAGTGCCGGGGACAGGGAAGCTTTCTTT; cdr3_aa: CSAGDREAFF
clone_size: once; v_call: TRBV7-9; d_call: TRBD2; j_call: TRBJ2-3; cdr3_nt: TGTGCCAGCAGCCCTAGCGGGGACACCACAGATACGCAGTATTTT; cdr3_aa: CASSPSGDTTDTQYF
clone_size: .; v_call: TRBV9; d_call: .; j_call: TRBJ1-3; cdr3_nt: TGTGCCAGCAGCGCCCCCCCCGAGGTCGCACCTGGAAACACCATATATTTT; cdr3_aa: CASSAPPEVAPGNTIYF
clone_size: once; v_call: TRBV27; d_call: .; j_call: TRBJ1-4; cdr3_nt: TGTGCCAGCAGTCCCTTGGACTATCAGTCGGAAAAACTGTTTTTT; cdr3_aa: CASSPLDYQSEKLFF
clone_size: .; v_call: TRBV7-8; d_call: TRBD1; j_call: TRBJ1-2; cdr3_nt: TGTGCCAGTAGAGCAGGGGGCCGTCGGGGTGGCTACACCTTC; cdr3_aa: CASRAGGRRGGYTF
clone_size: .; v_call: TRBV6-6; d_call: TRBD1; j_call: TRBJ1-4; cdr3_nt: TGTGCCAGCAGTTACGACAGGGGGAATGAAAAACTGTTTTTT; cdr3_aa: CASSYDRGNEKLFF
clone_size: .; v_call: TRBV2; d_call: .; j_call: TRBJ1-2; cdr3_nt: TGTGCCAGCACAGACACCCCCTATGGCTACACCTTC; cdr3_aa: CASTDTPYGYTF
clone_size: .; v_call: TRBV2; d_call: .; j_call: TRBJ1-3; cdr3_nt: TGTGCCAGCAGTGAATGGCAGGAAGGAAACACCATATATTTT; cdr3_aa: CASSEWQEGNTIYF
clone_size: few; v_call: TRBV7-2; d_call: .; j_call: TRBJ1-1; cdr3_nt: TGTGCCAGCAGCCACGACAAACAGGGAAAAACTGAAGCTTTCTTT; cdr3_aa: CASSHDKQGKTEAFF
clone_size: .; v_call: TRBV7-9; d_call: .; j_call: TRBJ1-6; cdr3_nt: TGTTCCAGCAGCTATCATGGGGGGAATAATTCACCCCTCCACTTT; cdr3_aa: CSSSYHGGNNSPLHF
clone_size: .; v_call: TRBV19; d_call: .; j_call: TRBJ2-2; cdr3_nt: TGTGCCACTCAGGGGAGCGCCGGGGAGCTGTTTTTT; cdr3_aa: CATQGSAGELFF
clone_size: .; v_call: TRBV9; d_call: TRBD2; j_call: TRBJ2-1; cdr3_nt: TGTGCCAGCAGCTCCCGACTAGCGGGCGTACTTGGGGAGCAGTTCTTC; cdr3_aa: CASSSRLAGVLGEQFF
clone_size: .; v_call: TRBV30; d_call: TRBD1; j_call: TRBJ1-2; cdr3_nt: TGTGCCGGCACAAAGGACAGGGGGCATGGCTACACCTTC; cdr3_aa: CAGTKDRGHGYTF
clone_size: .; v_call: TRBV5-4; d_call: .; j_call: TRBJ2-1; cdr3_nt: TGTGCCAGCAGCTTGGCTACGACAGATGGACCATACAATGAGCAGTTCTTC; cdr3_aa: CASSLATTDGPYNEQFF
clone_size: once; v_call: TRBV7-2; d_call: .; j_call: TRBJ2-7; cdr3_nt: TGTGCCAGCAGCTTAGATCCCAGCGCGACCTACGAGCAGTACTTC; cdr3_aa: CASSLDPSATYEQYF
clone_size: .; v_call: TRBV20-1; d_call: .; j_call: TRBJ2-1; cdr3_nt: TGCAGTGCTAGTATCAATGAGCAGTTCTTC; cdr3_aa: CSASINEQFF
clone_size: .; v_call: TRBV4-1; d_call: TRBD1; j_call: TRBJ1-2; cdr3_nt: TGCGCCAGCAGCCTACTGACAGGGGAGAGGGATGGCTACACCTTC; cdr3_aa: CASSLLTGERDGYTF
clone_size: .; v_call: TRBV2; d_call: .; j_call: TRBJ2-3; cdr3_nt: TGTGCCAGCAGTGATCTAGCCCTATCGCAGTATTTT; cdr3_aa: CASSDLALSQYF
clone_size: .; v_call: TRBV6-5; d_call: TRBD2; j_call: TRBJ2-5; cdr3_nt: TGTGCCAGCAGTTACTCTATCGGGGGGGCAATGGAGACCCAGTACTTC; cdr3_aa: CASSYSIGGAMETQYF
clone_size: .; v_call: TRBV7-9; d_call: .; j_call: TRBJ2-3; cdr3_nt: TGTGCCAGCAGCCCAGTCGCAGATACGCAGTATTTT; cdr3_aa: CASSPVADTQYF
clone_size: .; v_call: TRBV7-3; d_call: .; j_call: TRBJ2-1; cdr3_nt: TGTGCCAGCAGCCGGGACTCTTTTTCCTACAATGAGCAGTTCTTC; cdr3_aa: CASSRDSFSYNEQFF
clone_size: .; v_call: TRBV25-1; d_call: TRBD2; j_call: TRBJ2-1; cdr3_nt: TGTGCCAGTTCTAGCGGGGGGGCCTATCATGAGCAGTTCTTC; cdr3_aa: CASSSGGAYHEQFF
clone_size: .; v_call: TRBV6-1; d_call: TRBD2; j_call: TRBJ2-7; cdr3_nt: TGTGCCAGCACCCGCTCGGGGGGCTACGAGCAGTACTTC; cdr3_aa: CASTRSGGYEQYF
clone_size: .; v_call: TRBV25-1; d_call: .; j_call: TRBJ1-2; cdr3_nt: TGTGCCAGGACAAATGTGGTCCCTGTAAATGGCTACACCTTC; cdr3_aa: CARTNVVPVNGYTF
clone_size: once; v_call: TRBV18; d_call: .; j_call: TRBJ2-7; cdr3_nt: TGTGCCAGCTCACCACCAGCCGGGTCCTACCGTTACGAGCAGTACTTC; cdr3_aa: CASSPPAGSYRYEQYF
clone_size: .; v_call: TRBV6-5; d_call: .; j_call: TRBJ1-5; cdr3_nt: TGTGCCAGCAGCGCAGGGTTCGGGAATCAGCCCCAGCATTTT; cdr3_aa: CASSAGFGNQPQHF
clone_size: .; v_call: TRBV15; d_call: .; j_call: TRBJ1-5; cdr3_nt: TGTGCCACCAGCAGAGATCGAGGGGAGGGTCAGCCCCAGCATTTT; cdr3_aa: CATSRDRGEGQPQHF
clone_size: few; v_call: TRBV18; d_call: TRBD1; j_call: TRBJ1-2; cdr3_nt: TGTGCCAGCTCACCACCGGGGACAGGGAATGGCTACACCTTC; cdr3_aa: CASSPPGTGNGYTF
clone_size: .; v_call: TRBV6-1; d_call: .; j_call: TRBJ1-4; cdr3_nt: TGTGCCAGCAGTGAAGCGCGCGGGAAAAAACTGTTTTTT; cdr3_aa: CASSEARGKKLFF
clone_size: .; v_call: TRBV29-1; d_call: TRBD1; j_call: TRBJ1-4; cdr3_nt: TGCAGCGTCGGCGACAGGGCAACTAATGAAAAACTGTTTTTT; cdr3_aa: CSVGDRATNEKLFF
clone_size: .; v_call: TRBV19; d_call: TRBD1; j_call: TRBJ2-7; cdr3_nt: TGTGCCAGTAGTTTAAACGGACAGGGTTACGAGCAGTACTTC; cdr3_aa: CASSLNGQGYEQYF
clone_size: .; v_call: TRBV7-6; d_call: TRBD2; j_call: TRBJ2-7; cdr3_nt: TGTGCCAGCAGCTTAGGAGGTAGCGGGGAGCTTAACTCCTACGAGCAGTACTTC; cdr3_aa: CASSLGGSGELNSYEQYF
clone_size: .; v_call: TRBV6-5; d_call: TRBD1; j_call: TRBJ2-5; cdr3_nt: TGTGCCAGCAGTACCTCCGGGACAGACCAAGAGACCCAGTACTTC; cdr3_aa: CASSTSGTDQETQYF
clone_size: .; v_call: TRBV9; d_call: .; j_call: TRBJ1-2; cdr3_nt: TGTGCCAGCACCGCCGGTTATGGCTACACCTTC; cdr3_aa: CASTAGYGYTF
clone_size: few; v_call: TRBV11-3; d_call: .; j_call: TRBJ2-2; cdr3_nt: TGTGCCAGCACCCCGGTCCTGGGGGGCGGGGAGCTGTTTTTT; cdr3_aa: CASTPVLGGGELFF
clone_size: .; v_call: TRBV9; d_call: TRBD1; j_call: TRBJ2-1; cdr3_nt: TGTGCCAGCAGCGGACAGGGGAATTCCAATGAGCAGTTCTTC; cdr3_aa: CASSGQGNSNEQFF
clone_size: .; v_call: TRBV18; d_call: .; j_call: TRBJ1-6; cdr3_nt: TGTGCCAGCTCAAGGAGGGCAGATAATTCACCCCTCCACTTT; cdr3_aa: CASSRRADNSPLHF
clone_size: once; v_call: TRBV14; d_call: .; j_call: TRBJ2-1; cdr3_nt: TGTGCCAGCAGCCAACTATACGATGAGCAGTTCTTC; cdr3_aa: CASSQLYDEQFF
clone_size: .; v_call: TRBV4-2; d_call: TRBD1; j_call: TRBJ1-3; cdr3_nt: TGTGCCAGCAGCCAGGACAGGGACTCTGGAAACACCATATATTTT; cdr3_aa: CASSQDRDSGNTIYF
clone_size: .; v_call: TRBV6-6; d_call: .; j_call: TRBJ1-5; cdr3_nt: TGTGCCAGCAGTTACCCACCCAGGGGAAACAATCAGCCCCAGCATTTT; cdr3_aa: CASSYPPRGNNQPQHF
clone_size: .; v_call: TRBV29-1; d_call: TRBD2; j_call: TRBJ2-5; cdr3_nt: TGCAGCGTCCTCGGGGGGGGCGAGACCCAGTACTTC; cdr3_aa: CSVLGGGETQYF
clone_size: .; v_call: TRBV30; d_call: TRBD1; j_call: TRBJ1-2; cdr3_nt: TGTGCCTGGAGAGTGACAGGGGGGGGCTACACCTTC; cdr3_aa: CAWRVTGGGYTF
clone_size: few; v_call: TRBV10-3; d_call: .; j_call: TRBJ2-7; cdr3_nt: TGTGCCATCGGCTCGGGGTACAACTACGAGCAGTACTTC; cdr3_aa: CAIGSGYNYEQYF
clone_size: .; v_call: TRBV7-9; d_call: .; j_call: TRBJ1-4; cdr3_nt: TGTGCCAGCAGCTCTTCCCTCGGGTCGAGGAAACTGTTTTTT; cdr3_aa: CASSSSLGSRKLFF
clone_size: .; v_call: TRBV12-1; d_call: .; j_call: TRBJ2-5; cdr3_nt: TGTGCCAGCAGCTTTGAGGTAACTAGCGGGTCTAGTCAAGAGACCCAGTACTTC; cdr3_aa: CASSFEVTSGSSQETQYF
clone_size: .; v_call: TRBV9; d_call: .; j_call: TRBJ2-3; cdr3_nt: TGTGCCAGCAGCCTTAGCGGTTGGGTGACAGATACGCAGTATTTT; cdr3_aa: CASSLSGWVTDTQYF
clone_size: .; v_call: TRBV2; d_call: .; j_call: TRBJ1-2; cdr3_nt: TGTGCCAGCACCCTGCCCGCAGGGGACCCCTATGGCTACACCTTC; cdr3_aa: CASTLPAGDPYGYTF
clone_size: .; v_call: TRBV5-1; d_call: TRBD1; j_call: TRBJ1-2; cdr3_nt: TGCGCCAGCAGCTTGGGGGGACAGGGCGGGAGAGGCTACACCTTC; cdr3_aa: CASSLGGQGGRGYTF
clone_size: .; v_call: TRBV14; d_call: TRBD1; j_call: TRBJ1-4; cdr3_nt: TGTGCCAGCAGCCAATGGGACAGGGGGTCTTTAATGTTTTTT; cdr3_aa: CASSQWDRGSLMFF
clone_size: .; v_call: TRBV2; d_call: TRBD1; j_call: TRBJ2-7; cdr3_nt: TGTGCCAGCAGAGAGTTAAGGACAGGGGACTACGAGCAGTACTTC; cdr3_aa: CASRELRTGDYEQYF